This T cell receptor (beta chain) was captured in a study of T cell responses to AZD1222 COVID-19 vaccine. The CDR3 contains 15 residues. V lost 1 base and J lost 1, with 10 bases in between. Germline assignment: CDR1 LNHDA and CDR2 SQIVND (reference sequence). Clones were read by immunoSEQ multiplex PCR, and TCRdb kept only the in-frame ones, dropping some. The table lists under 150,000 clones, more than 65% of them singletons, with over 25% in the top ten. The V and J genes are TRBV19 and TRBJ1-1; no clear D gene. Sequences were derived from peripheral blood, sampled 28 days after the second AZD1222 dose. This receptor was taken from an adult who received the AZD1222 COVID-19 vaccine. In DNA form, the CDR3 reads TGTGCCAGTAGTATAGCCCGACGGTGGAACACTGAAGCTTTCTTT. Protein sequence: CASSIARRWNTEAFF.